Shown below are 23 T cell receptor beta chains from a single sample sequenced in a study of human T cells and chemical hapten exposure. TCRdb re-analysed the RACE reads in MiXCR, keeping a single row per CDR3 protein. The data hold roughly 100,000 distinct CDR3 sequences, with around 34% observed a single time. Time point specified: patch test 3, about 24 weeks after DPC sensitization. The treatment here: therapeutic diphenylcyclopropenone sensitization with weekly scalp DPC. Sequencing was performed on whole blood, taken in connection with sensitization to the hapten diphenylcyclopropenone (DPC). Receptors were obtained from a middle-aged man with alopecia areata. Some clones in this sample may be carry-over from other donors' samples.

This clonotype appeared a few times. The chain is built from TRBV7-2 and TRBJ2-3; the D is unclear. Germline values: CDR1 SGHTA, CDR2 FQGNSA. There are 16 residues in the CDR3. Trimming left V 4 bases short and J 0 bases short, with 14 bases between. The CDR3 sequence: CASSSTPLSSTDTQYF. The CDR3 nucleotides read TGTGCCAGCAGCTCGACTCCACTCTCTAGCACAGATACGCAGTATTTT.

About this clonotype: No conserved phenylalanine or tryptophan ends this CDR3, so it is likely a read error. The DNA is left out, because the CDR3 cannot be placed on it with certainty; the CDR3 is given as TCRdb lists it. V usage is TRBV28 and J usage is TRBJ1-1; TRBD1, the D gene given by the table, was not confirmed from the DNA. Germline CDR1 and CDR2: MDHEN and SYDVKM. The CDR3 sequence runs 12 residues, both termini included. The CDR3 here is CASSSGQARSDL.

Here the CDR3 reads CASSSASSGANVLTF. CDR3 DNA sequence: TGTGCCAGCAGTTCAGCGTCCTCTGGGGCCAACGTCCTGACTTTC. The rearrangement joins TRBV12-3 or TRBV12-4 to TRBJ2-6; D is unclear. The V and J ends lost 4 bases and 0 bases respectively, with 7 bases between them. This CDR3 has 15 amino acids.

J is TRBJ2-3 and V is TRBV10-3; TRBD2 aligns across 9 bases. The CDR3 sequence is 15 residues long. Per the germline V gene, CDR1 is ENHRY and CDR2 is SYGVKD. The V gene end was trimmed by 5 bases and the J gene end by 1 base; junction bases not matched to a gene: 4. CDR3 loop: CAISLAGEGTDTQYF. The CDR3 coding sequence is TGTGCCATCAGTTTAGCGGGAGAGGGCACAGATACGCAGTATTTT.

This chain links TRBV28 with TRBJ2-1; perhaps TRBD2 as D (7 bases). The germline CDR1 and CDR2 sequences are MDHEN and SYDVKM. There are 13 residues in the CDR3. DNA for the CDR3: TGTGCTGCTAAGGGGGGGATAGCGCATGAGCAGTTCTTC. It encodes CAAKGGIAHEQFF.

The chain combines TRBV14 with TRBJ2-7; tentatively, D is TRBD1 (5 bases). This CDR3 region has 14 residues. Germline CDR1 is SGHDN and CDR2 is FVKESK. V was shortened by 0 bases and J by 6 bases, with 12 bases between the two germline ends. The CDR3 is CASSQEQGYAEQYF. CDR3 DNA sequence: TGTGCCAGCAGCCAAGAGCAGGGTTACGCCGAGCAGTACTTC. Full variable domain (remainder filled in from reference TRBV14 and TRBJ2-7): EAGVTQFPSHSVIEKGQTVTLRCDPISGHDNLYWYRRVMGKEIKFLLHFVKESKQDESGMPNNRFLAERTGGTYSTLKVQPAELEDSGVYFCASSQEQGYAEQYFGPGTRLTVT.

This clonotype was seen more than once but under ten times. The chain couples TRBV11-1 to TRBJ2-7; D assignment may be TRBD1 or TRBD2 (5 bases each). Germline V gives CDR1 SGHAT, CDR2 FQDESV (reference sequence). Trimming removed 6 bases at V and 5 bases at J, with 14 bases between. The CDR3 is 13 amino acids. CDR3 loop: CASSFGTGNEQYV. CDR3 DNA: TGTGCCAGCAGTTTCGGGACGGGGAACGAGCAGTACGTC.

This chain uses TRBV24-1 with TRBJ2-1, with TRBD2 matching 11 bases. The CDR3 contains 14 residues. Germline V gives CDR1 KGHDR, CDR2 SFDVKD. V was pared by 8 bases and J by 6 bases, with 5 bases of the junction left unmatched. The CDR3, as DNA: TGTGCCACCACCAGCACTAGCGGGAGCAATGAGCAGTTCTTC. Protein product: CATTSTSGSNEQFF.

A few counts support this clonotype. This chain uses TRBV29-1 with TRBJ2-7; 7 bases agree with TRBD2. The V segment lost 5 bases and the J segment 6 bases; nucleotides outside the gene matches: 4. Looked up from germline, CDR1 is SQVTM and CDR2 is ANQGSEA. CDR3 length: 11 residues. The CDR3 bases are TGCAGCGTTCGCGGGAGTGGCGAGCAGTACTTC. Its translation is CSVRGSGEQYF.

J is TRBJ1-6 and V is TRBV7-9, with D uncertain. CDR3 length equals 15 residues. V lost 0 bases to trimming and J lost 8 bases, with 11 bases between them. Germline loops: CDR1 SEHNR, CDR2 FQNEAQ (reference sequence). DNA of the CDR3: TGTGCCAGCAGCTTAGCGCTGGGCGGCGATTCACCCCTCCACTTT. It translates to CASSLALGGDSPLHF.

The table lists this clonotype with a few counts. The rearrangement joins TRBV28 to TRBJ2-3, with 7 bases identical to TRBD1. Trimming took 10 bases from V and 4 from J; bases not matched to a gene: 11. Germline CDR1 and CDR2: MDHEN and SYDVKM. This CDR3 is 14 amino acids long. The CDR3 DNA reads TGTGCCACGTTTTCAGGGGGAATGCCAGATACGCAGTATTTT. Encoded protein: CATFSGGMPDTQYF. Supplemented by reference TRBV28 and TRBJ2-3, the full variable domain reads DVKVTQSSRYLVKRTGEKVFLECVQDMDHENMFWYRQDPGLGLRLIYFSYDVKMKEKGDIPEGYSVSREKKERFSLILESASTNQTSMYLCATFSGGMPDTQYFGPGTRLTVL.

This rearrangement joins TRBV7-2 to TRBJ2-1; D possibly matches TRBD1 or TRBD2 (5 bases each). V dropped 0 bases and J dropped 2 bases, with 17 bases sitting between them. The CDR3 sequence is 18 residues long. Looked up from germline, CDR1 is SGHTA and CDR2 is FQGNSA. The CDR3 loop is CASSLAFRDQAPYNEQFF. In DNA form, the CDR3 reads TGTGCCAGCAGCTTAGCTTTCCGGGACCAAGCCCCCTACAATGAGCAGTTCTTC. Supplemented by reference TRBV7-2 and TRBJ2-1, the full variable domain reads GAGVSQSPSNKVTEKGKDVELRCDPISGHTALYWYRQSLGQGLEFLIYFQGNSAPDKSGLPSDRFSAERTGGSVSTLTIQRTQQEDSAVYLCASSLAFRDQAPYNEQFFGPGTRLTVL.

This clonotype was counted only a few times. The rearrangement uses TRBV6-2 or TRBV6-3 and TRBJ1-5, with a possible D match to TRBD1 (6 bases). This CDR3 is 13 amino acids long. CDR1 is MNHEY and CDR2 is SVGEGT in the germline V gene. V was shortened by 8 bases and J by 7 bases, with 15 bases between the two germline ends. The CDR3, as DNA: TGTGCCAGCGGCTCGGACAGAAGGCAGCCCCAGCATTTT. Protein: CASGSDRRQPQHF.

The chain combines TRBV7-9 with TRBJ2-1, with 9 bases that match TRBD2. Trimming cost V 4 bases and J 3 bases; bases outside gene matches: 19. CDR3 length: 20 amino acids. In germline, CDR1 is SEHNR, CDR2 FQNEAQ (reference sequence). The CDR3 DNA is TGTGCCAGCAGCTCAACACTCCAGGGAGCATCTAGCGGGGTCTACAATGAGCAGTTCTTC. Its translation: CASSSTLQGASSGVYNEQFF.

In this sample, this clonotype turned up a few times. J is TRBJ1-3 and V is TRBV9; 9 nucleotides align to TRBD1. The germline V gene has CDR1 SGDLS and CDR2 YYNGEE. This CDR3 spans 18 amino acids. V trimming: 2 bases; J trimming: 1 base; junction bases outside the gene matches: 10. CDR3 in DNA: TGTGCCAGCAGCGTCCAGTCCGGGACAGGGCTTTCTGGAAACACCATATATTTT. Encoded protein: CASSVQSGTGLSGNTIYF.

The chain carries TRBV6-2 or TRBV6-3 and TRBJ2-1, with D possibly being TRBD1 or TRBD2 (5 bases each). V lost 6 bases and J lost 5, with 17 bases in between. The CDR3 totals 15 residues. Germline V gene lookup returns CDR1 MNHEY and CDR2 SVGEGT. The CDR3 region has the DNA TGTGCCAGCAGAGGGGCCTTAGAGGGGAACAATGAGCAGTTCTTC. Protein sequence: CASRGALEGNNEQFF.

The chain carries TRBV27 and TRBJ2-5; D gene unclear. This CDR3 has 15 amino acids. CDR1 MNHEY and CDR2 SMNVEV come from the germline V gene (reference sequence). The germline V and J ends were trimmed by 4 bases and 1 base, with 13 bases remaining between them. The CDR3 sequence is CASSYIGPGQETQYF. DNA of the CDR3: TGTGCCAGCAGTTATATAGGGCCTGGCCAAGAGACCCAGTACTTC.

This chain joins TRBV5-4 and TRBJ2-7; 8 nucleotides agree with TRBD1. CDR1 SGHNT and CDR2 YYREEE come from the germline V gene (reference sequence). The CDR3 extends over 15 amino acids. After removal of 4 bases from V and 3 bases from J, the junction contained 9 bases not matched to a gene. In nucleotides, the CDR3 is TGTGCCAGCAGCCCGACCGGGACAGGTAACTACGAGCAGTACTTC. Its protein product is CASSPTGTGNYEQYF.

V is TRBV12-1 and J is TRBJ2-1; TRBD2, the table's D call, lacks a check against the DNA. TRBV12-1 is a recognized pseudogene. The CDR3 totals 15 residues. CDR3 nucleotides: TGTGCCAGCAGCTCCGGGACTAGCGGGAAAAATGAGCAGTTCTTC. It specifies CASSSGTSGKNEQFF.

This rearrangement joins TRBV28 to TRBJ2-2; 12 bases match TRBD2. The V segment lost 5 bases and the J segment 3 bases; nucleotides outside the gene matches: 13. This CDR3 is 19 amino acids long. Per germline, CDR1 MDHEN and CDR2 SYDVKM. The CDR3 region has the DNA TGTGCCAGCAGTCTCGACAGGGGAACTAGCGGGAGGTACACCGGGGAGCTGTTTTTT. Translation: CASSLDRGTSGRYTGELFF. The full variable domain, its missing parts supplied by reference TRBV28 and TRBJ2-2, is DVKVTQSSRYLVKRTGEKVFLECVQDMDHENMFWYRQDPGLGLRLIYFSYDVKMKEKGDIPEGYSVSREKKERFSLILESASTNQTSMYLCASSLDRGTSGRYTGELFFGEGSRLTVL.

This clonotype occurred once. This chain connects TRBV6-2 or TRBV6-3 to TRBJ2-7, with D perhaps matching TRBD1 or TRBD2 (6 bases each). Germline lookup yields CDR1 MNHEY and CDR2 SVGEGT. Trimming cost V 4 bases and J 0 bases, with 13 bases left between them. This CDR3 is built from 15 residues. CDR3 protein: CASSSLQGGSYEQYV. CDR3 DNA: TGTGCCAGCAGTTCACTACAGGGAGGCTCCTACGAGCAGTACGTC.

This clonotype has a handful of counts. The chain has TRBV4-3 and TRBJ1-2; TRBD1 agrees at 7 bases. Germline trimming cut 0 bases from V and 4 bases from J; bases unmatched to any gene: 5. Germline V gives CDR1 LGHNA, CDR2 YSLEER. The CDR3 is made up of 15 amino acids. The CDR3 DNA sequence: TGCGCCAGCAGCCAAGAGCAGGAGGGGGCCTATGGCTACACCTTC. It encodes CASSQEQEGAYGYTF.

CDR3 bases: TGTGCCAGCAGTCAGACAGGGGGTGGTCAGCCCCAGCATTTT. It is translated as CASSQTGGGQPQHF. The chain recombines TRBV2 with TRBJ1-5; TRBD1 matches at 9 bases. Germline assignment: CDR1 SNHLY and CDR2 FYNNEI. J gave up 6 bases and V 5 bases, and 5 bases lay outside the gene matches. This CDR3 has 14 residues.